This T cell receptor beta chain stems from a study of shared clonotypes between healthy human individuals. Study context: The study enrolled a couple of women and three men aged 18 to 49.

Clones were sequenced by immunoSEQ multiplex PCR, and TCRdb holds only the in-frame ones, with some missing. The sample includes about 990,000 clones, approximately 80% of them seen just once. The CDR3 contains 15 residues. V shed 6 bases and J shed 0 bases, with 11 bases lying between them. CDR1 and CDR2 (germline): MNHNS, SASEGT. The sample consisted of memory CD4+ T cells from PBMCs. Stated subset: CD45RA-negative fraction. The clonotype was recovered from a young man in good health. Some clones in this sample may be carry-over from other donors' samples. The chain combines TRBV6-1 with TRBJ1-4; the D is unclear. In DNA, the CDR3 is TGTGCCAGCAGGGAGAAACTTGCAACTAATGAAAAACTGTTTTTT. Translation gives CASREKLATNEKLFF.